The entry below gives a single TCR beta chain sequence along with its context. Methods used by the authors: It was from reference gene primer amplification that nucleated cell counts were estimated. Method: immunoSEQ multiplex PCR; TCRdb's copy keeps in-frame clones and lacks some. V and J calls plus clone size are reproduced from that table; the DNA served to infer D and trimming. The sample contains approximately 250,000 clones, about nine tenths of which appear only once. The record originates from a study of blood T cell repertoires in COVID-19. Study-level background: Sites across the United States, Italy and Spain contributed samples from acute and convalescent COVID-19. The cDNA or gDNA used as material had been derived from T cells, B-cell-depleted T cells, or PBMCs.

The sequence was collected from a middle-aged man with active or convalescent COVID-19. The sequenced sample consisted of peripheral blood.

DNA of the CDR3: TGTGCCAGCAGCCCCTCGACTAGCGGGGTGAATGAGCAGTTCTTC. Translating it yields CASSPSTSGVNEQFF. This chain links TRBV11-2 with TRBJ2-1; 11 nucleotides agree with TRBD2. The trim removed 5 bases at V and 7 bases at J, leaving 7 bases unmatched. The V gene's germline CDR1 is SGHAT and CDR2 FQNNGV. The CDR3 is 15 amino acids.